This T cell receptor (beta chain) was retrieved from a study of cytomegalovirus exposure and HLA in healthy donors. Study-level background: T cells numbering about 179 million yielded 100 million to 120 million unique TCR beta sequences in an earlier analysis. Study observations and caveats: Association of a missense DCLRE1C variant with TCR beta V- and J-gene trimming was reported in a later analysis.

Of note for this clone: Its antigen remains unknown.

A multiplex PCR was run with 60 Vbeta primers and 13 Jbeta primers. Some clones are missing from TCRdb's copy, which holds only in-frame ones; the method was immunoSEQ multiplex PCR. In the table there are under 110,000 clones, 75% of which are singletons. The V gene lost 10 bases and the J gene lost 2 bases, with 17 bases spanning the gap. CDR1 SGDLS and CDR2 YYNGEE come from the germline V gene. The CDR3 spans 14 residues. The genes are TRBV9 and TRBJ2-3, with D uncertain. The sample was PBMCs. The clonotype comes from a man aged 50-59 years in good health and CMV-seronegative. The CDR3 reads CAGLSPLSTDTQYF. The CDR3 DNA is TGTGCCGGTCTCAGTCCTCTGTCCACAGATACGCAGTATTTT.